This T cell receptor beta chain was captured in a study of Graves' ophthalmopathy and Graves' hyperthyroidism. Study findings and constraints: The authors also found most expanded thyroid clonotypes above 0.001 frequency in blood. The model flagged ophthalmopathy progression at more than 60% sensitivity and nearly 75% specificity.

This clonotype was observed many times. What it binds is unknown. The germline gives CDR1 SGHRS, CDR2 YFSETQ. This CDR3 region has 14 residues. V was pared by 6 bases and J by 3 bases, with 6 bases of the junction left unmatched. Reliance was placed on clinical symptoms, serum thyroxine, TRAb, thyroid ultrasound and orbital computed tomography for diagnosis. Sampling more than 9 ml of fresh peripheral blood provided the PBMCs. From RNA, the CDR3 regions of TCR beta chains were amplified and sequenced. The library came from an HTBI-primed first-round RT-PCR and a second-round multiplex PCR. TCRdb re-analysed the multiplex PCR reads in MiXCR, keeping a single row per CDR3 protein. The data show about 700,000 distinct CDR3 sequences, over 40% seen once.

This sequence was found in an adult man with Graves' ophthalmopathy. Material for sequencing was peripheral blood. The chain has TRBV5-1 and TRBJ1-2; 9 positions agree with TRBD1. CDR3 bases: TGCGCCAGCACCGGAGGACAGGGGTACTATGGCTACACCTTC. Translated: CASTGGQGYYGYTF.